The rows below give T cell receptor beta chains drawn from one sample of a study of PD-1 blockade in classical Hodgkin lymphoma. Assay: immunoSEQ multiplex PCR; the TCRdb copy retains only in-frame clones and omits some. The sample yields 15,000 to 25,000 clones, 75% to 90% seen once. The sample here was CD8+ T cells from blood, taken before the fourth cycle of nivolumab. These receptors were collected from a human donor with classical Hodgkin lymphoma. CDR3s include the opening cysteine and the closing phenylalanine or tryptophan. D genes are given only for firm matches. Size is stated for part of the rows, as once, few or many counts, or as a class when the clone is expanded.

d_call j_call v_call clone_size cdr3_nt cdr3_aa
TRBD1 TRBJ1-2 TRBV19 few TGTGCCAGTAGTACCTCGGGGACAGGGGGCCTTACGTCTTATGGCTACACCTTC CASSTSGTGGLTSYGYTF
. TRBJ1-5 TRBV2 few TGTGCCAGCGAGGAGGGGTCCAGCGATCAGCCCCAGCATTTT CASEEGSSDQPQHF
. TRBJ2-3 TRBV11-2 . TGTGCCAGCAGCTTAGACCTCCAATCAGGGTGGGCAGATACGCAGTATTTT CASSLDLQSGWADTQYF
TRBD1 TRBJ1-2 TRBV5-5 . TGTGCCAGCAGCTCGCGGACAGGGGAGTCTGGCTACACCTTC CASSSRTGESGYTF
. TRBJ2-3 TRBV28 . TGTGCCAGCAGTTTAAGACGGAGCACAGATACGCAGTATTTT CASSLRRSTDTQYF
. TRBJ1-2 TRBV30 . TGTGCCTGGAGCGACGGCCCTACCAGTCCAGGGTTAAACTATGGCTACACCTTC CAWSDGPTSPGLNYGYTF
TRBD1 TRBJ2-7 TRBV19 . TGTGCCAGTACCCTCGGGGACAGGGGGACCTACGAGCAGTACTTC CASTLGDRGTYEQYF
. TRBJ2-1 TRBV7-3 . TGTGCCAGCAGCCCCGCGCATGGCCCTTTTTGGGATGAGCAGTTCTTC CASSPAHGPFWDEQFF
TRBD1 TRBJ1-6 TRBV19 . TGTGCCAGTAGTTTCGACCTCGGGACAGGGCTTTCACCCCTCCACTTT CASSFDLGTGLSPLHF
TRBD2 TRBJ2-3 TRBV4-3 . TGCGCCAGCGGTCTAGCGGGGGGGCCCCCAGATACGCAGTATTTT CASGLAGGPPDTQYF
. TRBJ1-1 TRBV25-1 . TGTGCCAGCAGGACCCGAGAGGACACTGAAGCTTTCTTT CASRTREDTEAFF
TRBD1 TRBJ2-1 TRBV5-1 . TGCGCCAGCAGCGGAACAGGGGTGAGGAACAATGAGCAGTTCTTC CASSGTGVRNNEQFF
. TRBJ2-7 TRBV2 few TGTGCCAGCAGTATAAACTCAGGGGCCTACGAGCAGTACTTC CASSINSGAYEQYF
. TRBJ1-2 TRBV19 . TGTGCCAGTAGTATGCAGGTGGCGTCCGGCTACACCTTC CASSMQVASGYTF
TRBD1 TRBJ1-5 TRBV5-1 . TGCGCCAGCAGCTCGCAGGGGGAGTGGGATCAGCCCCAGCATTTT CASSSQGEWDQPQHF
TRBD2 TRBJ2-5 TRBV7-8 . TGTGCCAGCAGCTTAGGAGGCGGGGGGGCGGAGACCCAGTACTTC CASSLGGGGAETQYF
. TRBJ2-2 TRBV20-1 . TGCAGTGCCCATGACGGGGAGCTGTTTTTT CSAHDGELFF
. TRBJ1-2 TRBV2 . TGTGCCAGCACCGGACTGGGAGATGGCTACACCTTC CASTGLGDGYTF
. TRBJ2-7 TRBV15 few TGTGCCACCAGCCCCCGGGAGAGCTCCTACGAGCAGTACTTC CATSPRESSYEQYF
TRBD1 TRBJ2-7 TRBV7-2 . TGTGCCAGCAGCCCAGGGACAGGGTTGAACGAGCAGTACTTC CASSPGTGLNEQYF